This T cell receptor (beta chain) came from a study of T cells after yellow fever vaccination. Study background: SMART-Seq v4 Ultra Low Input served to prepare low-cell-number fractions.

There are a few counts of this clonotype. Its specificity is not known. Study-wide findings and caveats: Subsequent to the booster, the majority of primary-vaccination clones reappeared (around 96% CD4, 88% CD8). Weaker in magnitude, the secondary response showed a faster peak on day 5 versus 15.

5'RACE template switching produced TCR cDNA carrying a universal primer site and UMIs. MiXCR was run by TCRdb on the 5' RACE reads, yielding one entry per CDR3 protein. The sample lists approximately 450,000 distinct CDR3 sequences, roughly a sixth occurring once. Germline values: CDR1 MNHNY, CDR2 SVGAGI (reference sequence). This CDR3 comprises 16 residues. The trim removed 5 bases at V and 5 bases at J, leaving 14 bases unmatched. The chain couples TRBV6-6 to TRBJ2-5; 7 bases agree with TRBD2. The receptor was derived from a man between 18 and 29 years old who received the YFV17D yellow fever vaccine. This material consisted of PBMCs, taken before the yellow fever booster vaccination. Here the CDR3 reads CASSLRTANGRETQYF. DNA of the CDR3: TGTGCCAGCAGTCTCCGTACAGCAAACGGGAGGGAGACCCAGTACTTC.